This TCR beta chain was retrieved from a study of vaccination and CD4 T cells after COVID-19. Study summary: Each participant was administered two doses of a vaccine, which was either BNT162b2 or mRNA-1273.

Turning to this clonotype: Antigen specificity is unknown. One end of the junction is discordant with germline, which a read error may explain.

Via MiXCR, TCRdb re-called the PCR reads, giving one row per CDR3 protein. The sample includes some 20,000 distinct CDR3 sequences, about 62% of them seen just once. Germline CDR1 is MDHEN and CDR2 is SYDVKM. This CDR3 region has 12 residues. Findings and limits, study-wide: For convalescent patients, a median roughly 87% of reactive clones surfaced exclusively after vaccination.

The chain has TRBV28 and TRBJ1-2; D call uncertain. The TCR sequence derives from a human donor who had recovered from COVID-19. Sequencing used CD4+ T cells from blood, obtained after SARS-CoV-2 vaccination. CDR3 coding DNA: TGTGCCAGCTGCCTCAGCGGTGCGGGCTACATCTTC. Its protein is CASCLSGAGYIF.